This T cell receptor (beta chain) was recorded in a study of tumor and adjacent non-tumor tissue in lung cancer. Comments on this clonotype: As yet, its antigen is unknown.

The template was RNA from unsorted bulk tissue. Distant lung tissue was collected more than 3 cm away from the tumor edge. Three rounds of nested PCR, following a modified ARM-PCR protocol, produced the TCRbeta library. TCRdb reprocessed the multiplex PCR reads with MiXCR, giving one entry per CDR3 protein. The sample shows 70,000 to 95,000 distinct CDR3 sequences, approximately 82% of them seen only once. The CDR3 is 14 amino acids. V was pared by 7 bases and J by 0 bases, with 5 bases of the junction left unmatched. The germline V gene has CDR1 MDHEN and CDR2 SYDVKM. The study's findings and limits: Normal lung showed higher cumulative top 100 clone frequency than tumor. Compared with tumor, normal lung showed significantly lower TCR diversity.

Material: distant non-tumor lung tissue. This TCR was sampled from a man aged 70-80 years with non-small cell lung cancer. The V and J genes are TRBV28 and TRBJ2-5; 7 bases are a match to TRBD2. CDR3 region: CASNSGANQETQYF. The CDR3 coding sequence is TGTGCCAGCAACAGCGGGGCTAACCAAGAGACCCAGTACTTC.